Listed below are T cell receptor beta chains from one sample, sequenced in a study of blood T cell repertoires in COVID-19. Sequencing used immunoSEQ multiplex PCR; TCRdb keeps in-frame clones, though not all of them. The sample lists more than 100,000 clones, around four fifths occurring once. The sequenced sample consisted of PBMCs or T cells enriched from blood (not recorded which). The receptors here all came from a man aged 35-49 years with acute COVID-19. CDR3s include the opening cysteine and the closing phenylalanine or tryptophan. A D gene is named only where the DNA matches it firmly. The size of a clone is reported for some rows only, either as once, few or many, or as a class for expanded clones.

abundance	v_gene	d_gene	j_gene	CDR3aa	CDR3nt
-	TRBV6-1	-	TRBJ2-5	CASSESVGVQETQYF	TGTGCCAGCAGTGAAAGTGTCGGAGTTCAAGAGACCCAGTACTTC
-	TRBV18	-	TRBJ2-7	CASSPRQGGNEQYF	TGTGCCAGCTCACCAAGGCAGGGTGGAAACGAGCAGTACTTC
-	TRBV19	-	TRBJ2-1	CASSMEGSRDEQFF	TGTGCCAGTAGTATGGAGGGGAGTAGGGATGAGCAGTTCTTC
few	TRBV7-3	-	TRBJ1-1	CASSSQVNTEAFF	TGTGCCAGCAGCTCCCAGGTGAACACTGAAGCTTTCTTT
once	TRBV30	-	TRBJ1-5	CAWSVRGGQPQHF	TGTGCCTGGAGTGTCCGAGGGGGTCAGCCCCAGCATTTT
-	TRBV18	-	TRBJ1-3	CASSPQGLDTIYF	TGTGCCAGCTCACCCCAGGGGTTGGACACCATATATTTT
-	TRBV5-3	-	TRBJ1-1	CARGDFQGYAQLNEAFF	TGTGCCAGGGGTGATTTTCAGGGGTATGCCCAACTCAATGAAGCTTTCTTT
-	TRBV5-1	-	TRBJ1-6	CASSYDRQENSPLHF	TGCGCCAGCAGCTATGACCGACAGGAGAATTCACCCCTCCACTTT
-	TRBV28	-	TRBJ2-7	CASSQGGYEQYF	TGTGCCAGCAGTCAGGGGGGATACGAGCAGTACTTC
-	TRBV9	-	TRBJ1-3	CASSPQLVGALSGNTIYF	TGTGCCAGCAGCCCCCAATTAGTAGGGGCCCTCTCTGGAAACACCATATATTTT
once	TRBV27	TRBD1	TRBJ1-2	CASSLSAGGYGYTF	TGTGCCAGCAGTTTATCAGCAGGGGGCTATGGCTACACCTTC
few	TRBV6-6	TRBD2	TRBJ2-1	CASSPTFRAGGVSEQFF	TGTGCCAGCAGTCCTACCTTCAGAGCGGGAGGAGTGAGTGAGCAGTTCTTC
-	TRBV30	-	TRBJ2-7	CAWRSKQGYEQYF	TGTGCCTGGAGATCCAAACAGGGCTACGAGCAGTACTTC
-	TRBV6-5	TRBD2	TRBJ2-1	CASRATSGVYNEQFF	TGTGCCAGCAGGGCAACTAGCGGGGTTTACAATGAGCAGTTCTTC
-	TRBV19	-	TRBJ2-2	CASSELANTGELFF	TGTGCCAGTAGTGAGCTCGCGAACACCGGGGAGCTGTTTTTT
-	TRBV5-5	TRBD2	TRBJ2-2	CASSKGIGAGGVGELFF	TGTGCCAGCAGTAAAGGCATAGGAGCGGGAGGTGTCGGGGAGCTGTTTTTT
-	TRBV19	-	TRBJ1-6	CASSSGPNGNSPLHF	TGTGCCAGTAGTTCCGGTCCTAATGGTAATTCACCCCTCCACTTT
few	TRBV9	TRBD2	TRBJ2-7	CASSVGLAKDEQYF	TGTGCCAGCAGCGTAGGACTAGCGAAGGACGAGCAGTACTTC
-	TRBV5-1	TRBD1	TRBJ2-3	CASSSQGADTQYF	TGCGCCAGCAGCTCCCAGGGGGCAGATACGCAGTATTTT
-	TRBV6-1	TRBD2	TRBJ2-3	CASSEMGGGYTDTQYF	TGTGCCAGCAGTGAAATGGGGGGGGGATACACAGATACGCAGTATTTT
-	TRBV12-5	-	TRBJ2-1	CASGLWSGNEQFF	TGTGCTAGTGGTTTATGGTCGGGCAATGAGCAGTTCTTC
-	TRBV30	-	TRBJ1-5	CAWSVKGSQPQHF	TGTGCCTGGAGTGTCAAGGGGTCACAGCCCCAGCATTTT
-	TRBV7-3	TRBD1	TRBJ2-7	CASSLKRGQRYEQYF	TGTGCCAGCAGCTTAAAAAGGGGGCAAAGGTACGAGCAGTACTTC
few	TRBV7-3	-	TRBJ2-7	CASSSEASEQYF	TGTGCCAGCAGCTCTGAGGCTAGCGAGCAGTACTTC
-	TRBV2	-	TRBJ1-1	CASSTEHAGGDTEAFF	TGTGCCAGCAGTACCGAACATGCCGGCGGGGACACTGAAGCTTTCTTT
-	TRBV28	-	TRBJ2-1	CASSLARAGSHEQFF	TGTGCCAGCAGTTTGGCGAGGGCGGGTTCCCATGAGCAGTTCTTC
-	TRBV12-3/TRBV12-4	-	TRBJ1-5	CASSFSGNQPQHF	TGTGCCAGCAGTTTTTCGGGGAATCAGCCCCAGCATTTT
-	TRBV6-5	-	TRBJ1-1	CASKTGYTEAFF	TGTGCCAGCAAGACAGGATACACTGAAGCTTTCTTT
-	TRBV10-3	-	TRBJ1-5	CAISESTVSNQPQHF	TGTGCCATCAGTGAGTCTACAGTTAGCAATCAGCCCCAGCATTTT
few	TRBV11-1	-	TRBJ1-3	CASSLNGGNTIYF	TGTGCCAGCAGCTTAAATGGCGGAAACACCATATATTTT
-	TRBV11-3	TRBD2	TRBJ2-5	CASSPGLAGRETQYF	TGTGCCAGCAGTCCGGGACTAGCGGGAAGGGAGACCCAGTACTTC
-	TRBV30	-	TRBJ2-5	CAWSEGGLKETQYF	TGTGCCTGGAGTGAGGGAGGACTAAAGGAGACCCAGTACTTC
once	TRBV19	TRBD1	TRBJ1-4	CASSLGTANEKLFF	TGTGCCAGTAGTCTGGGGACAGCGAATGAAAAACTGTTTTTT
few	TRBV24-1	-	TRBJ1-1	CALLIQGRNTEAFF	TGTGCCCTCCTAATACAGGGCCGGAACACTGAAGCTTTCTTT
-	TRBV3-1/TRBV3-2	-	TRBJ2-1	CASSPSERRPSYNEQFF	TGTGCCAGCAGCCCTAGCGAGCGGAGACCCTCCTACAATGAGCAGTTCTTC
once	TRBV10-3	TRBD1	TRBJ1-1	CAISESQGANTEAFF	TGTGCCATCAGTGAGTCACAGGGGGCGAACACTGAAGCTTTCTTT
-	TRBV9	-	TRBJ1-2	CASSVGNRANYGYTF	TGTGCCAGCAGCGTAGGTAACAGGGCTAACTATGGCTACACCTTC
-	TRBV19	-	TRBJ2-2	CASRKGVDTGELFF	TGTGCCAGTAGGAAGGGGGTAGACACCGGGGAGCTGTTTTTT
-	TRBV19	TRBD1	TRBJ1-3	CASSIDHPGQGLYSGNTIYF	TGTGCCAGTAGTATAGACCACCCGGGACAGGGGCTGTACTCTGGAAACACCATATATTTT
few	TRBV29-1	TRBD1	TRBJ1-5	CSVVTGAGNQPQHF	TGCAGCGTCGTCACAGGGGCGGGCAATCAGCCCCAGCATTTT
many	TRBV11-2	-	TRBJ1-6	CASSLDHFGFYGSYNSPLHF	TGTGCCAGCAGCTTAGATCATTTCGGGTTTTACGGTTCCTATAATTCACCCCTCCACTTT
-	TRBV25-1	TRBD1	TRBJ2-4	CASSWTGGNIQYF	TGTGCCAGCAGTTGGACAGGGGGAAACATTCAGTACTTC
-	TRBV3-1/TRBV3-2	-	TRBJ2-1	CASSLRGEQFF	TGTGCCAGCAGCCTCCGAGGTGAGCAGTTCTTC
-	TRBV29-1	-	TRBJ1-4	CSVEDSRGEKLFF	TGCAGCGTTGAAGACTCCCGGGGGGAAAAACTGTTTTTT
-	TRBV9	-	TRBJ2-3	CASSATPGGISSRGTDTQYF	TGTGCCAGCAGCGCCACCCCCGGGGGAATTAGCTCAAGGGGCACAGATACGCAGTATTTT
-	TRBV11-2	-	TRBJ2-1	CASSLKGLRRNEQFF	TGTGCCAGCAGCTTAAAAGGCCTGAGGAGGAATGAGCAGTTCTTC
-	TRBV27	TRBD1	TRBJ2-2	CASSFLDRAANTGELFF	TGTGCCAGCAGTTTCCTAGACAGGGCTGCGAACACCGGGGAGCTGTTTTTT
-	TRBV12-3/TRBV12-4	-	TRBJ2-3	CASSLRDTDTQYF	TGTGCCAGCAGCCTCCGGGACACAGATACGCAGTATTTT
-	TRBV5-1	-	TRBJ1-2	CASRRQRTLEYGYTF	TGCGCCAGCAGAAGACAGCGAACTCTTGAGTATGGCTACACCTTC
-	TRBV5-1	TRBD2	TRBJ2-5	CASSSLGTGGPAETQYF	TGCGCCAGCAGCTCCCTCGGTACGGGGGGGCCTGCCGAGACCCAGTACTTC
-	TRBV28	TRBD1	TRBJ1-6	CASSSVGQGLFSPLHF	TGTGCCAGCAGTTCCGTTGGACAGGGTCTTTTCTCACCCCTCCACTTT
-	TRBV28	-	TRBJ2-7	CASSAQTESYEQYF	TGTGCCAGCAGTGCCCAGACGGAGTCCTACGAGCAGTACTTC
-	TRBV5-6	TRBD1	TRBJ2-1	CASSQPGQGPYNEQFF	TGTGCCAGCAGCCAACCGGGACAGGGGCCCTACAATGAGCAGTTCTTC
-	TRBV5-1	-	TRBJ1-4	CASSLAQGGNEKLFF	TGCGCCAGCAGCTTGGCCCAGGGAGGCAATGAAAAACTGTTTTTT